This T cell receptor (beta chain) was captured in a study of CD8+CD57+ T cells in acquired aplastic anemia. At the level of the study: The study obtained an average of around 2.9 ug of DNA from sorted CD4+ and CD8+ cells. Healthy donor CD4+ cell samples had a mean of around 10 million reads.

Study-wide points: Around 29 shared CD8+ CDR3s appeared highly expressed within patients' immunodominant clones.

TCR beta VDJ and CDR3 profiles were obtained from a genomic DNA template. TCRdb used MiXCR to reprocess the reads, holding one entry per CDR3 protein. The sample shows about 70,000 distinct CDR3 sequences, almost 55% of them seen only once. CDR1 SNHLY and CDR2 FYNNEI come from the germline V gene. There are 14 residues in the CDR3. Trimming pared 6 bases from V and 0 bases from J, leaving 11 bases between. In regard to this clonotype: Its matching antigen is unknown.

This receptor was identified in a human donor in good health, serving as a control. What was sequenced was sorted CD4+, CD8+, or CD8+CD57+ T cells (not recorded which) from PBMCs. The V and J genes are TRBV2 and TRBJ1-1; tentatively, D is TRBD1 (5 bases). Here the CDR3 reads CASSPTVLNTEAFF. In DNA, the CDR3 is TGTGCCAGCAGCCCGACAGTCCTGAACACTGAAGCTTTCTTT.